This T cell receptor (beta chain) stems from a study of shared clonotypes between healthy human individuals. The data were produced by immunoSEQ multiplex PCR, yet TCRdb's version contains in-frame clones alone and is incomplete. The table lists hundreds of thousands of clones, roughly 79% of them singletons. CDR1 MDHEN and CDR2 SYDVKM come from the germline V gene. This CDR3 has 17 amino acids. V was clipped by 4 bases and J by 0 bases, with 13 bases between them. The chain combines TRBV28 with TRBJ2-6; D is uncertain. Sequenced material: PBMCs. This clonotype was sampled from a woman between 40 and 50 years old in good health. Some clones in this sample may be carry-over from other donors' samples. CDR3 DNA: TGTGCCAGCAGTTCCCCCAGTGGCCCCTCTGGGGCCAACGTCCTGACTTTC. Its protein is CASSSPSGPSGANVLTF.